This TCR beta chain was captured in a study of OX40 agonist ivuxolimab in advanced cancers. Some clones are missing from TCRdb's copy, which holds only in-frame ones; the method was immunoSEQ multiplex PCR. The sample lists 25,000 to 35,000 clones; approximately 88% were seen once. Germline trimming cut 0 bases from V and 3 bases from J; bases unmatched to any gene: 1. The CDR3 extends over 15 amino acids. This clone showed up just a few times. This sequence joins TRBV6-7 and TRBJ2-7, with 11 bases lining up with TRBD1. TRBV6-7 is an ORF, and what it does is uncertain. Material: CD4+ or CD8+ T cells sorted from blood, obtained in a trial of the OX40 agonist ivuxolimab. This TCR came from an adult with an advanced solid tumor such as melanoma, head and neck, liver or kidney cancer. The chain's CDR3 is CASSYSGTGGYEQYF. The CDR3 DNA sequence: TGTGCCAGCAGTTACTCCGGGACAGGGGGCTACGAGCAGTACTTC.